A single T cell receptor beta chain is shown here with its context. The antigen is unknown. This entry belongs to a study of T cell repertoires in cytomegalovirus infection. Study background: Recently identified HLA-C-restricted CMV epitopes were used, and well-studied HLA-B-restricted CMV epitopes were used as well. Public TCR beta signatures indicated both CMV infection and matching HLA type. Points from the study as a whole: The response measured ex vivo was dominated by TCR beta clonotypes (HLA-C-restricted and CMV-specific). The study identified carriers of CMV plus the relevant HLA from cumulative public TCR beta family frequency.

V lost 1 base and J 2 bases, leaving 10 bases between the germline ends. There are 15 residues in the CDR3. TCRdb reprocessed the reads with MiXCR, giving one entry per CDR3 protein. This sample has 900,000 to 950,000 distinct CDR3 sequences; roughly 30% occur once, and the top ten carry roughly 12%. Sequenced here: cultured CD8+ T cells from PBMCs, sampled from culture after CMV antigen stimulation. The receptor comes from a human donor in good health (CMV status not recorded). Some clones in this sample may be carry-over from other donors' samples. V is TRBV12-3 or TRBV12-4 and J is TRBJ2-3; either TRBD1 or TRBD2 may supply D (5 bases each). In DNA, the CDR3 is TGTGCCAGCAGTTTAGTCCCGGGGCCCACAGATACGCAGTATTTT. It specifies CASSLVPGPTDTQYF.